Included here is one T cell receptor beta chain sequence, with context. It was across several immunoSEQ plates that each subset's genomic DNA was evenly split. Repertoires were generated with immunoSEQ multiplex PCR, while TCRdb's copy carries only in-frame clones and drops some. The sample gives over 2 million clones, 85% to 95% of which show up once; 0.37% is in the top ten. The data derive from a study of shared clonotypes between healthy human individuals. CDR1 and CDR2 from the germline V gene are MNHNS and SASEGT. J lost 0 bases, V lost 2 bases, and 4 bases had no gene match. The CDR3 contains 18 residues.

Sequenced: naive CD4+ T cells from PBMCs. Indicated subset: CD45RA+ positively selected. J is TRBJ2-1 and V is TRBV6-1; 13 bases agree with TRBD2. This sequence originates from a man in his late teens or twenties in good health. Some clones in this sample may be carry-over from other donors' samples. The DNA of the CDR3 is TGTGCCAGCAGTGAATTTGGGACTAGCGGGACCTCCTACAATGAGCAGTTCTTC. Its protein product is CASSEFGTSGTSYNEQFF.